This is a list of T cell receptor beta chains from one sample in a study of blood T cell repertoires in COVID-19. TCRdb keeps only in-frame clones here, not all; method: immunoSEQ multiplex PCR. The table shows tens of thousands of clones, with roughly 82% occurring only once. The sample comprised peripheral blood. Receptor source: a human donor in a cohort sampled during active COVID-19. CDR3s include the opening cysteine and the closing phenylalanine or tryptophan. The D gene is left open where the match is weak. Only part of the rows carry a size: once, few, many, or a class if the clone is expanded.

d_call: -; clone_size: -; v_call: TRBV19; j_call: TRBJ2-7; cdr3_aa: CASSIWRETYEQYF; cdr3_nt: TGTGCCAGTAGTATATGGCGGGAAACCTACGAGCAGTACTTC
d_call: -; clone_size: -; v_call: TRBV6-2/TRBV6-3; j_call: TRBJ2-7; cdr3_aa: CASSYAGSNEQYF; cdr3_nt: TGTGCCAGCAGTTACGCGGGGTCAAACGAGCAGTACTTC
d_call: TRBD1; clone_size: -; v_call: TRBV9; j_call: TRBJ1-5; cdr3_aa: CASSVVDRVTLYSNQPQHF; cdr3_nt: TGTGCCAGCAGCGTAGTAGACAGGGTAACCCTCTATAGCAATCAGCCCCAGCATTTT
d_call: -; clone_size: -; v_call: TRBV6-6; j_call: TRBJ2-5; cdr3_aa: CASSLFWALKETQYF; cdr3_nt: TGTGCCAGCAGTTTATTTTGGGCCCTAAAAGAGACCCAGTACTTC
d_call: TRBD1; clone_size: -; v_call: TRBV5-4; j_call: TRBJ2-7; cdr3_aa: CASTGTDRAGEQYF; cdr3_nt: TGTGCCAGCACCGGAACGGACAGGGCCGGCGAGCAGTACTTC
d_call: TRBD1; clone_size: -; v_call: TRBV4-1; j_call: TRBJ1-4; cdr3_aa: CASSQGGQGNEKLFF; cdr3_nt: TGCGCCAGCAGCCAAGGGGGACAGGGGAATGAAAAACTGTTTTTT
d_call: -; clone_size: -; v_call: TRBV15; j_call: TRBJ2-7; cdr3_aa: CATSGGGADEQYF; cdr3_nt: TGTGCCACCAGCGGGGGGGGCGCTGACGAGCAGTACTTC
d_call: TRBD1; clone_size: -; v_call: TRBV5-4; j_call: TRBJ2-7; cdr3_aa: CASSPTTGDFSYEQYF; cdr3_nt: TGTGCCAGCAGCCCGACGACAGGGGACTTCTCCTACGAGCAGTACTTC
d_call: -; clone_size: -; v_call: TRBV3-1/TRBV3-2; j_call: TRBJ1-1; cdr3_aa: CASSQGRGRGMNTEAFF; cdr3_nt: TGTGCCAGCAGCCAAGGCCGGGGTCGGGGGATGAACACTGAAGCTTTCTTT
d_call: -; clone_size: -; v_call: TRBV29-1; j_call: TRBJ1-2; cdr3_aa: CSVGSRRINYGYTF; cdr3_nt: TGCAGCGTTGGCTCGCGCAGGATTAACTATGGCTACACCTTC
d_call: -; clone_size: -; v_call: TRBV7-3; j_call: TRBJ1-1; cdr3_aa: CASSLMGGDTEAFF; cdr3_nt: TGTGCCAGCAGCTTAATGGGAGGGGACACTGAAGCTTTCTTT
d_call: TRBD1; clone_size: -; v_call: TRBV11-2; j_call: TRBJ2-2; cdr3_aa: CASSLATGYTGELFF; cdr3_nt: TGTGCCAGCAGCTTAGCGACAGGGTACACCGGGGAGCTGTTTTTT
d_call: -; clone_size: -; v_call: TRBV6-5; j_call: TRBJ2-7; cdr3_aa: CASSYSISSSYEQYF; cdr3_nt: TGTGCCAGCAGTTACTCTATCTCCTCCTCCTACGAGCAGTACTTC
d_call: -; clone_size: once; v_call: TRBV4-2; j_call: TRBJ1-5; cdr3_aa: CASSQLIEQGTNQPQHF; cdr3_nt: TGTGCCAGCAGCCAGCTGATTGAACAGGGTACCAATCAGCCCCAGCATTTT
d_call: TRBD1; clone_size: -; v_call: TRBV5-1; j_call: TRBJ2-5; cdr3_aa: CASSYGQGGRTQYF; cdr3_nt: TGCGCCAGCAGCTACGGACAGGGGGGCAGGACCCAGTACTTC
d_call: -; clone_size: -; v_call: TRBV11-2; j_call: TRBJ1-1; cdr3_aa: CASSSRTGTNTEAFF; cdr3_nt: TGTGCCAGCAGCTCCCGTACAGGCACCAACACTGAAGCTTTCTTT
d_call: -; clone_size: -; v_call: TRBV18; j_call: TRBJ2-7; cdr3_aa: CASSVVISGVDEQYF; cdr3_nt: TGTGCCAGCTCAGTTGTTATATCGGGGGTGGACGAGCAGTACTTC
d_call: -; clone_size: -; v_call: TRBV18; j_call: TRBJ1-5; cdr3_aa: CASSRGGRNQPQHF; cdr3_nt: TGTGCCAGCTCACGGGGAGGGAGGAATCAGCCCCAGCATTTT
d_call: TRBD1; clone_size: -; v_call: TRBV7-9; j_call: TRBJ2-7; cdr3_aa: CASSFWVQGVSAEQYF; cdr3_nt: TGTGCCAGCAGCTTTTGGGTTCAGGGGGTCTCGGCCGAGCAGTACTTC
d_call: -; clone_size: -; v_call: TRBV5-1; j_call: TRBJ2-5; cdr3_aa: CASNPRLFQETQYF; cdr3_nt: TGCGCCAGCAATCCCAGATTGTTCCAAGAGACCCAGTACTTC
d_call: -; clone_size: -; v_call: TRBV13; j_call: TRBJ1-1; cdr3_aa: CASSFGGQNTEAFF; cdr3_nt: TGTGCCAGCAGCTTTGGGGGACAGAACACTGAAGCTTTCTTT
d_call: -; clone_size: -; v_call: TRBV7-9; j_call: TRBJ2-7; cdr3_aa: CASSLGPSHEQYF; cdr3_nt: TGTGCCAGCAGCTTAGGGCCGTCCCACGAGCAGTACTTC
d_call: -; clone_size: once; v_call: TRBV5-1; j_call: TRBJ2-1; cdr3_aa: CASGLGAGYNEQFF; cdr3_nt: TGCGCCAGCGGGTTAGGGGCTGGCTACAATGAGCAGTTCTTC
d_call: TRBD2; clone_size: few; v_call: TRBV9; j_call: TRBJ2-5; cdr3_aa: CASSAISAGGLGTQYF; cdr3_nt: TGTGCCAGCAGCGCCATTTCGGCGGGGGGACTTGGGACCCAGTACTTC
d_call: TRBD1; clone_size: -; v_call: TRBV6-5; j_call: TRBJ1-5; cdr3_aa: CASRDREDQPQHF; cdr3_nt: TGTGCCAGCAGGGACAGGGAAGATCAGCCCCAGCATTTT
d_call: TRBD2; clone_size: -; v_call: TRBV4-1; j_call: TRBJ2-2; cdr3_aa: CASSQWRGDDTGELFF; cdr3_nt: TGCGCCAGCAGCCAATGGCGGGGGGACGACACCGGGGAGCTGTTTTTT
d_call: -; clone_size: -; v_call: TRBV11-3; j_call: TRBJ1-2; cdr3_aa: CASSLPQGGYTF; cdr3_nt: TGTGCCAGCAGCTTACCCCAGGGAGGCTACACCTTC
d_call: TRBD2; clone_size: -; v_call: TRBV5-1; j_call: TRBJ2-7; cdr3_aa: CASSLAASGFAYEQYF; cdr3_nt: TGCGCCAGCAGCTTGGCGGCTAGCGGGTTCGCATACGAGCAGTACTTC
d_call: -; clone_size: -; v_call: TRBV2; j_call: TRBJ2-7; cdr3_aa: CASGGQNSYEQYF; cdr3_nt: TGTGCCAGCGGCGGACAGAACTCCTACGAGCAGTACTTC